These T cell receptor beta chains were read from a single sample in a study of blood T cell repertoires in COVID-19. Using immunoSEQ multiplex PCR, the repertoire was profiled, and TCRdb retains in-frame clones only, with some absent. The sample has approximately 100,000 clones, more than 75% seen once. Sequences were obtained from peripheral blood. The receptors originated from a woman between 65 and 79 years old with acute or convalescent COVID-19. CDR3s include the opening cysteine and the closing phenylalanine or tryptophan. Fields, in order: clone size, J gene, V gene, D gene, CDR3 protein, CDR3 DNA. A D gene is named only where the DNA matches it firmly. Not all rows give a size; the values are once, few, many and, for expanded clones, a class.

. TRBJ2-5 TRBV11-2 . CASSPGGRSSETQYF TGTGCCAGCAGCCCTGGGGGGAGGTCAAGCGAGACCCAGTACTTC
. TRBJ1-2 TRBV10-3 TRBD1 CAISEEGARGYGYTF TGTGCCATCAGTGAGGAGGGGGCAAGAGGGTATGGCTACACCTTC
. TRBJ1-2 TRBV28 . CASSLLSPYGYTF TGTGCCAGCAGTTTATTAAGCCCGTATGGCTACACCTTC
once TRBJ2-5 TRBV2 . CASSEARASWGTQYF TGTGCCAGCAGTGAAGCGCGGGCCTCGTGGGGGACCCAGTACTTC
. TRBJ1-1 TRBV11-3 TRBD1 CASSIKGYTGGLNTEAFF TGTGCCAGCAGCATAAAAGGGTATACAGGGGGCCTGAACACTGAAGCTTTCTTT
. TRBJ2-1 TRBV3-1/TRBV3-2 TRBD2 CASSPPAGGGYNEQFF TGTGCCAGCAGCCCTCCAGCGGGAGGAGGGTACAATGAGCAGTTCTTC
. TRBJ2-3 TRBV4-3 TRBD2 CASSPGLAGVKDTQYF TGCGCCAGCAGCCCGGGACTAGCGGGAGTCAAGGATACGCAGTATTTT
. TRBJ2-5 TRBV20-1 TRBD2 CGHGGFETQYF TGCGGGCACGGGGGGTTCGAGACCCAGTACTTC
. TRBJ1-1 TRBV11-3 . CASSLGGFNTEAFF TGTGCCAGCAGCTTAGGAGGATTTAACACTGAAGCTTTCTTT
. TRBJ2-1 TRBV18 . CASSPGGRTKSSYNEQFF TGTGCCAGCTCACCCGGGGGGCGGACTAAAAGCTCCTACAATGAGCAGTTCTTC
few TRBJ1-2 TRBV11-3 . CASSPRAGNGYTF TGTGCCAGCAGCCCACGGGCGGGGAATGGCTACACCTTC
many TRBJ2-2 TRBV6-4 . CASSAGDWHTGELFF TGTGCCAGCAGTGCCGGGGACTGGCACACCGGGGAGCTGTTTTTT
. TRBJ1-6 TRBV3-1/TRBV3-2 TRBD1 CASSREDRGSPLHF TGTGCCAGCAGCCGAGAGGACAGGGGATCACCCCTCCACTTT
. TRBJ2-2 TRBV11-3 TRBD2 CASSLDGTSGTGELFF TGTGCCAGCAGCTTAGACGGGACTAGCGGGACCGGGGAGCTGTTTTTT
. TRBJ1-5 TRBV23-1 . CASSRGTGNQPQHF TGCGCCAGCAGTAGGGGAACAGGGAATCAGCCCCAGCATTTT
. TRBJ2-1 TRBV6-5 TRBD1 CASSYAGQGYNEQFF TGTGCCAGCAGTTACGCGGGACAGGGTTACAATGAGCAGTTCTTC
once TRBJ2-4 TRBV28 . CASSPPTVAKNIQYF TGTGCCAGCAGTCCCCCGACTGTAGCCAAAAACATTCAGTACTTC
. TRBJ1-5 TRBV2 . CASSEQGTKYQPQHF TGTGCCAGCAGTGAGCAGGGTACGAAGTATCAGCCCCAGCATTTT
once TRBJ1-4 TRBV28 TRBD1 CASSFNRGLYEKLFF TGTGCCAGCAGTTTCAACAGGGGGCTTTATGAAAAACTGTTTTTT
. TRBJ1-2 TRBV5-4 . CASSALVVGGYTF TGTGCCAGCAGCGCTTTAGTAGTTGGTGGCTACACCTTC
. TRBJ1-1 TRBV29-1 . CSVSNRVDTEAFF TGCAGCGTCTCTAATCGGGTGGACACTGAAGCTTTCTTT
few TRBJ2-1 TRBV24-1 TRBD1 CATSDLGTGGGNEQFF TGTGCCACCAGTGATTTGGGGACAGGGGGCGGCAATGAGCAGTTCTTC
. TRBJ1-5 TRBV5-5 . CASSGGPSNQPQHF TGTGCCAGCAGCGGCGGGCCTAGCAATCAGCCCCAGCATTTT
. TRBJ1-1 TRBV4-3 . CASSQTRGIEAFF TGCGCCAGCAGCCAGACAAGGGGCATTGAAGCTTTCTTT
once TRBJ1-3 TRBV3-1/TRBV3-2 . CASSLRDSSAGTIYF TGTGCCAGCAGCCTACGGGACTCTTCGGCTGGCACCATATATTTT
. TRBJ1-6 TRBV7-9 TRBD1 CASSFSGGFDNSPLHF TGTGCCAGCAGCTTTTCAGGGGGCTTCGATAATTCACCCCTCCACTTT
. TRBJ1-1 TRBV7-2 . CASSSPTRGVMNTEAFF TGTGCCAGCAGCTCCCCGACTCGGGGTGTCATGAACACTGAAGCTTTCTTT
once TRBJ2-1 TRBV11-2 TRBD1 CASSSTRTGYNEQFF TGTGCCAGCAGCTCCACGCGGACAGGTTACAATGAGCAGTTCTTC